These 9 T cell receptor beta chains were sequenced from one sample in a study of T-cell reconstitution after alpha-beta-depleted transplantation in children. The TCRbeta library was prepared with unique molecular identifiers. TCRdb recomputed calls from the PCR reads with MiXCR, one row per CDR3 protein. The table lists 700,000 to 950,000 distinct CDR3 sequences, approximately 15% of them singletons. The material was PBMCs, mostly from graft donor cells, obtained 360 days after TCRalphabeta/CD19-depleted stem cell transplant. Receptors originate from a male patient aged 10 to 17 who had a stem cell transplant for acute lymphoblastic leukemia, so the T cells may come from the graft donor.

There are a few counts of this clonotype. The chain combines TRBV9 with TRBJ2-7; 7 bases agree with TRBD1. V trimming: 0 bases; J trimming: 3 bases; junction bases outside the gene matches: 6. CDR1 is SGDLS and CDR2 is YYNGEE in the germline V gene. CDR3 size: 15 residues. For the CDR3, the DNA is TGTGCCAGCAGCGTAGGCCGGGACAGTTTCTACGAGCAGTACTTC. It specifies CASSVGRDSFYEQYF.

The V gene is TRBV5-1, the J gene TRBJ2-7; D uncertain. The CDR3 runs 14 residues. From germline, CDR1 is SGHRS and CDR2 YFSETQ. The ends were cut back, 3 bases at V and 2 bases at J, with 12 bases in the middle. CDR3 nucleotides: TGCGCCAGCAGCTCCCGCCGGGCCCCCTACGAGCAGTACTTC. Translating gives CASSSRRAPYEQYF.

This clonotype was detected many times. The genes are TRBV7-6 and TRBJ1-1; no clear D. CDR1 SGHVS and CDR2 FNYEAQ come from the germline V gene. The CDR3 has 13 amino acids. V was clipped by 1 base and J by 11 bases, with 14 bases between them. The CDR3 loop reads CASSLGSSREAFF. CDR3 in DNA: TGTGCCAGCAGCTTAGGAAGCTCCCGTGAGGCTTTCTTT.

This chain joins TRBV27 and TRBJ2-7, with D possibly matching TRBD2 (6 bases). CDR3 size: 17 residues. Germline loops: CDR1 MNHEY, CDR2 SMNVEV (reference sequence). Deletions cut 6 bases from V and 1 base from J, with 22 bases between. The CDR3 spells CASRLTSLPVQSYEQYF. The CDR3 DNA follows: TGTGCCAGCAGGCTCACTAGCCTCCCAGTCCAATCCTACGAGCAGTACTTC.

This clonotype was detected a few times. This rearrangement joins TRBV3-1 to TRBJ1-4, with D unclear. CDR1 is LGHDT, CDR2 YNNKEL, per germline (reference sequence). The CDR3 loop spans 16 amino acids. V lost 2 bases and J lost 0, with 10 bases in between. Here the CDR3 reads CASSQRIGATNEKLFF. CDR3 DNA: TGTGCCAGCAGCCAACGGATCGGTGCAACTAATGAAAAACTGTTTTTT.

This clonotype was recorded many times. V and J are TRBV7-9 and TRBJ2-7; D call uncertain. Germline CDR1 SEHNR, CDR2 FQNEAQ (reference sequence). This CDR3 comprises 14 residues. V was cut by 3 bases and J by 5 bases, with 14 bases left in between. The CDR3 spells CASSFLGSGNEQYF. The CDR3 DNA follows: TGTGCCAGCAGCTTCCTCGGATCTGGGAACGAGCAGTACTTC.

The rearrangement joins TRBV10-1 to TRBJ2-3; D gene unclear. The V end was cut by 6 bases, the J end by 4 bases, with 14 bases between. This CDR3 is built from 14 residues. Germline V gene data show CDR1 as WNHNN and CDR2 as SYGVQD (reference sequence). Here the CDR3 reads CASSPGVPADTQYF. In nucleotides, the CDR3 is TGCGCCAGCAGCCCCGGAGTCCCCGCAGATACGCAGTATTTT.

This clonotype was counted at least ten times. J is TRBJ2-1 and V is TRBV7-9, with no clear D. With 0 bases removed from V and 5 bases from J, the gap between germline ends came to 8 bases. Germline V gene data show CDR1 as SEHNR and CDR2 as FQNEAQ (reference sequence). The CDR3 totals 14 residues. CDR3 protein: CASSLANLNNEQFF. For the CDR3, the DNA is TGTGCCAGCAGCTTAGCCAACTTAAACAATGAGCAGTTCTTC.

The chain carries TRBV7-9 and TRBJ2-7; maybe TRBD2 (7 bases). Per the germline V gene, CDR1 is SEHNR and CDR2 is FQNEAQ (reference sequence). The CDR3 runs 15 residues. V shed 5 bases and J shed 5 bases, with 19 bases lying between them. The CDR3 reads CASSNRRGGENEQYF. In DNA, the CDR3 is TGTGCCAGCAGCAATAGAAGGGGGGGGGAGAACGAGCAGTACTTC.